Given below is one TCR beta chain in context. This sample is part of a study of long-term antiretroviral therapy in people with HIV. Survey level was the resolution at which the v3.0 immunoSEQ assay ran. Data came from immunoSEQ multiplex PCR; TCRdb stores just in-frame clones and leaves some out. The sample holds 20,000 to 25,000 clones, approximately 81% seen once. Germline CDR1 and CDR2: ENHRY and SYGVKD. V lost 0 bases to trimming and J lost 4 bases, with 9 bases between them. The CDR3 contains 14 residues. This material consisted of unsorted PBMCs, taken 1.9 years after starting antiretroviral therapy. This receptor was obtained from a woman aged 50 to 60 with HIV. The chain recombines TRBV10-3 with TRBJ1-2; tentatively, D is TRBD1 (5 bases). CDR3 region: CAISESTGTYGYTF. The DNA for the CDR3 is TGTGCCATCAGTGAGTCAACTGGGACCTATGGCTACACCTTC.